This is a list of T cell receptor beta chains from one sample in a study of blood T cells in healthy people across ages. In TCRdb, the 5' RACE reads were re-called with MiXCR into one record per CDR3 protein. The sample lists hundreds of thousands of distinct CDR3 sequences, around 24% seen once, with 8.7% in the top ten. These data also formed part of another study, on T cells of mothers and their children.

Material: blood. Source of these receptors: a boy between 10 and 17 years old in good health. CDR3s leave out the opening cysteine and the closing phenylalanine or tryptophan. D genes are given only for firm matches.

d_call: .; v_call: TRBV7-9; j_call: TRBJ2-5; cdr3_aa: ASSLIGEQETQY
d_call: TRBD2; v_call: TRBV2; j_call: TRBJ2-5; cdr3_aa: ASTLSGVETQY
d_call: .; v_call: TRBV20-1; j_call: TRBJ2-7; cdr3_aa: SARPRAYEQY
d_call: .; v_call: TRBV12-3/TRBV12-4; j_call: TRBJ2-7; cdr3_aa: ASSQDLPGRRV
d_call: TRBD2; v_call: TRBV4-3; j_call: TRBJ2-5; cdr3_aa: ASSQDGGRETQY
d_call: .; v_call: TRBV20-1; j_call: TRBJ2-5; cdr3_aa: SARDGLQETQY
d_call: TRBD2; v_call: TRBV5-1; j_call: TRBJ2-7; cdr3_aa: ASSSSVAGATYEQY
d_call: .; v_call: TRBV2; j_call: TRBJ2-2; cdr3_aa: ASTTDRVGELF
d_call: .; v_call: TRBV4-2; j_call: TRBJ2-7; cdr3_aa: ASSQSIADSAYEQY
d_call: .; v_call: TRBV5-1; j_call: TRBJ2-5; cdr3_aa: ASSSALRGKTQY
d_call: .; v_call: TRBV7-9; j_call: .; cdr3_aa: SSSLEVDEQY
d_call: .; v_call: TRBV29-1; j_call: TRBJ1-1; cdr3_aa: SVYEGRTEAF
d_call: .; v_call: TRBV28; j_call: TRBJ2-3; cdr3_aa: ASSAARDGGQGLTDTQY
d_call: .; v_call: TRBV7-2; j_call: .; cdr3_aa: ASSLAQSPGETQY
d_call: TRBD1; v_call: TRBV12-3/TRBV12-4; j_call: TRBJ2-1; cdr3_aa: ASSPTGQVNNEQF
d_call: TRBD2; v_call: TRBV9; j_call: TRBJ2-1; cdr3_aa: ASSVAPVGSGSRNEQF
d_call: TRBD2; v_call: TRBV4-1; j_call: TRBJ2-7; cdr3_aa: ASSQVGTSGTAEQY
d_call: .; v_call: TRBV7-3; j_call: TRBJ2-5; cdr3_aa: ASSPLSKGTQY
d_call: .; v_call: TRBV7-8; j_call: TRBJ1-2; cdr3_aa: ASRLMGGGGPNYGYT
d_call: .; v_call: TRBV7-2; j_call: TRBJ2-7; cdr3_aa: ASSLGGTASEQY
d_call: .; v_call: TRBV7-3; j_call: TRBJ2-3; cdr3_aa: ASSALGGAADTQY
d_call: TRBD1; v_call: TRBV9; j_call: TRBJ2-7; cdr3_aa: ASSVDGQGLDEQY
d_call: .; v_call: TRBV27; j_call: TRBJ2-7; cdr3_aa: ASSLSVRGGKGVPYEQY
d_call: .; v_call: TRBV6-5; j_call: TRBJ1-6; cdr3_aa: ASRGGSPLH
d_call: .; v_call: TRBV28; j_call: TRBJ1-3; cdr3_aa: ASSPTGLNTIY
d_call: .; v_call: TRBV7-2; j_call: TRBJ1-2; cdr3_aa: ASSFLDLEGYT
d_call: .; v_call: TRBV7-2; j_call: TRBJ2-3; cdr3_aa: ASSVLVMNTDTQY
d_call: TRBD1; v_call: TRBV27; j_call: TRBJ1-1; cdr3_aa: ASGTGGRAILLNTEAF
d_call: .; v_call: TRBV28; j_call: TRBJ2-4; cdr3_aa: ASSPPGGGLGNIQY
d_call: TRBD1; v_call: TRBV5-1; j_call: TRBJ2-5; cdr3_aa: ASSLAPRDRILQETQY
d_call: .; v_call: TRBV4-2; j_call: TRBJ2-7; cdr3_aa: ASSQDRQGFYEQY
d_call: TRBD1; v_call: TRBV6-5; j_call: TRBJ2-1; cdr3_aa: ASSYSSFQGAVNEQF
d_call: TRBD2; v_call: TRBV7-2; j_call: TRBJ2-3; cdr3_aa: ASSLPTSGGSTDTQY
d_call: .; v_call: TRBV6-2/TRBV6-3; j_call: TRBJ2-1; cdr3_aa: ASSRMGESNEQF
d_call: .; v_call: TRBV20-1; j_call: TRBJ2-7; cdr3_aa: SAVGQETAGGSGIDPYEQY
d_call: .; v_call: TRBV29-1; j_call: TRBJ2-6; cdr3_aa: SVGGGSGANVLT
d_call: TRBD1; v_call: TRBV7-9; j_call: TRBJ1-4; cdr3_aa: ASSLGTVATNEKLF
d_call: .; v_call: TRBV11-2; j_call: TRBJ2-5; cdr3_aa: ASSLVLAHQETQY
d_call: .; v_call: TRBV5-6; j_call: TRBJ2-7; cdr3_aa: ASSGVGYEQY
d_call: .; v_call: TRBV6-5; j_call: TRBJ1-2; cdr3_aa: AALGGQDYGYT
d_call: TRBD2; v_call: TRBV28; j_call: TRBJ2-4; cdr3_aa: ASSSTGSTSGGFFAKNIQY
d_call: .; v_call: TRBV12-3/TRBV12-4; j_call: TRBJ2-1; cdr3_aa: ASSLWTNERF
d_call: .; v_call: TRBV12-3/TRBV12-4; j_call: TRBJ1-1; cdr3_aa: ASRPYSNTEAF
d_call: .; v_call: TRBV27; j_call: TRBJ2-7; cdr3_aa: ASKGGQGRDEQY
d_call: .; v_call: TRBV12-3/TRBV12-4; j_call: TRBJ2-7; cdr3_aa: ASSSLGGRGYEQY
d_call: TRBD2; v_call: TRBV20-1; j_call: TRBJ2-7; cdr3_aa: SAKLAGEWEQY
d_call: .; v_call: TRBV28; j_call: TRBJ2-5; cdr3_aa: ASTPGTVQETQY
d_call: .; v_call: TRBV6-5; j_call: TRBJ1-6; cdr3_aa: ASSYSFGRNSPLH
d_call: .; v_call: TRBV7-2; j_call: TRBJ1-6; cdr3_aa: ASSVWADNSPLH
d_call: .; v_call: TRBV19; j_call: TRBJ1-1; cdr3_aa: ASSMNRNTEAF